These 11 T cell receptor beta chains came from one sample sequenced in a study of blood T cell repertoires in COVID-19. Clones were sequenced by immunoSEQ multiplex PCR, and TCRdb holds only the in-frame ones, with some missing. The sample lists about 210,000 clones; about 85% were seen once. Sequencing used PBMCs or T cells enriched from blood (not recorded which). These receptors came from a middle-aged man who had recovered from COVID-19.

This chain uses TRBV10-3 with TRBJ2-6; D gene unclear. V lost 6 bases, J lost 2 bases, and 11 bases lay in between. The germline V gene encodes CDR1 ENHRY and CDR2 SYGVKD. The CDR3 totals 15 residues. Here the CDR3 reads CAISDQVPGANVLTF. For the CDR3, the DNA is TGTGCCATCAGCGATCAGGTACCTGGGGCCAACGTCCTGACTTTC.

The CDR3 protein is CASTAYSGELFF. The CDR3 nucleotides read TGTGCCAGCACCGCGTATTCCGGGGAGCTGTTTTTT. The gene calls are TRBV28 and TRBJ2-2; D is unclear. This CDR3 has 12 residues. V was clipped by 7 bases and J by 6 bases, with 9 bases between them. Germline V gives CDR1 MDHEN, CDR2 SYDVKM.

This chain uses TRBV18 with TRBJ2-7, with D unclear. There are 14 residues in the CDR3. Deletions cut 3 bases from V and 7 bases from J, with 16 bases between. The V gene's germline CDR1 is KGHSH and CDR2 LQKENI. In nucleotides, the CDR3 is TGTGCCAGCTCACCGCGAGGTACCGTAGAGGAGCAGTACTTC. Translation: CASSPRGTVEEQYF.

The chain joins TRBV2 to TRBJ1-6; possible D gene TRBD1, 5 bases. V was shortened by 6 bases and J by 2 bases, with 11 bases between the two germline ends. The CDR3 has 15 amino acids. Germline V CDR1 and CDR2: SNHLY, FYNNEI. CDR3 DNA sequence: TGTGCCAGCAGCCCGGAGGGGACCTATAATTCACCCCTCCACTTT. Its protein is CASSPEGTYNSPLHF.

The V and J genes are TRBV3-1 (or the pseudogene TRBV3-2) and TRBJ1-1; D remains ambiguous. The V end was cut by 1 base, the J end by 0 bases, with 6 bases between. The CDR3 consists of 14 residues. Per the germline V gene, CDR1 is LGHDT and CDR2 is YNNKEL (reference sequence). Here the CDR3 DNA reads TGTGCCAGCAGCCAAGGGAGGATGAACACTGAAGCTTTCTTT. It codes for CASSQGRMNTEAFF.

The rearrangement uses TRBV7-9 and TRBJ2-3; TRBD1 is a possible D gene (7 bases). The CDR3 is made up of 14 amino acids. V dropped 11 bases and J dropped 5 bases, with 20 bases sitting between them. Germline CDR1 and CDR2: SEHNR and FQNEAQ (reference sequence). CDR3 sequence: CAGTGDFNRDTQYF. In nucleotides, the CDR3 is TGTGCCGGAACAGGGGACTTTAATCGAGATACGCAGTATTTT.

This clone was observed a few times. The chain links TRBV25-1 to TRBJ2-5; D may be TRBD2 (6 bases). CDR1 MGHDK and CDR2 SYGVNS come from the germline V gene. The ends were cut back, 3 bases at V and 4 bases at J, with 12 bases in the middle. CDR3 size: 14 residues. CDR3 bases: TGTGCCAGCAGTGACGGTCGGGGGAGAGAGACCCAGTACTTC. Translation: CASSDGRGRETQYF.

The genes are TRBV27 and TRBJ2-2, with 11 bases matching TRBD2. The CDR3 has 15 amino acids. Germline lookup yields CDR1 MNHEY and CDR2 SMNVEV (reference sequence). The ends lost 5 bases at V and 5 bases at J; junction bases unmatched: 4. Written as DNA, the CDR3 is TGTGCCAGCAGTCCACTAGCGGGAGATACCGGGGAGCTGTTTTTT. This codes for CASSPLAGDTGELFF.

J is TRBJ2-1 and V is TRBV5-1, with 11 bases identical to TRBD1. Trimming at V came to 4 bases and at J to 6 bases, leaving 6 bases not matched to a gene. Germline lookup yields CDR1 SGHRS and CDR2 YFSETQ. The CDR3 is 15 amino acids. CDR3: CASSLPGQGVNEQFF. In nucleotides, the CDR3 is TGCGCCAGCAGCCTACCGGGACAGGGGGTCAATGAGCAGTTCTTC.

The chain recombines TRBV5-8 with TRBJ2-3, with TRBD2 matching 7 bases. This CDR3 spans 18 amino acids. The V gene end was trimmed by 3 bases and the J gene end by 2 bases; junction bases not matched to a gene: 15. In germline, CDR1 is SGHTS, CDR2 YDEGEE. The CDR3 sequence: CASSSLVAGWTPTDTQYF. The CDR3 coding sequence is TGTGCCAGCAGCTCCTTGGTAGCGGGCTGGACCCCCACAGATACGCAGTATTTT.

This chain links TRBV19 with TRBJ2-2, with 10 bases aligning to TRBD1. The CDR3 is 16 residues long. V shed 5 bases, J shed 5 bases, and the junction held 8 bases outside the gene matches. Germline V gives CDR1 LNHDA, CDR2 SQIVND (reference sequence). CDR3 loop: CASSAPSGQGTGELFF. CDR3 coding DNA: TGTGCCAGTAGTGCCCCCTCGGGACAGGGGACCGGGGAGCTGTTTTTT.